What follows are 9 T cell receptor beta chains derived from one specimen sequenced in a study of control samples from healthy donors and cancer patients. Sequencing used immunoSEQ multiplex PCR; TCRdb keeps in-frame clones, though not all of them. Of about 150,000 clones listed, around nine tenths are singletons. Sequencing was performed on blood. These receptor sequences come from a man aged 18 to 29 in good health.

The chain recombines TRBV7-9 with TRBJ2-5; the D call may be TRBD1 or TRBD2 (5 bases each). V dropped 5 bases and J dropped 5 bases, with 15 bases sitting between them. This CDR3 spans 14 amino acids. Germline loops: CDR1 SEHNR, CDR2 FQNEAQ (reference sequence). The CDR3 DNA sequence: TGTGCCAGCAGCCCACGAGGGGAGAGGGAGACCCAGTACTTC. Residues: CASSPRGERETQYF.

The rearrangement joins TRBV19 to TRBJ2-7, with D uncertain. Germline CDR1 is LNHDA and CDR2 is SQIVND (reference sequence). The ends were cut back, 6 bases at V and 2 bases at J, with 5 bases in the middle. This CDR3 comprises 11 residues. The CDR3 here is CASSSAYEQYF. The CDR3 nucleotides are TGTGCCAGTAGCTCGGCCTACGAGCAGTACTTC.

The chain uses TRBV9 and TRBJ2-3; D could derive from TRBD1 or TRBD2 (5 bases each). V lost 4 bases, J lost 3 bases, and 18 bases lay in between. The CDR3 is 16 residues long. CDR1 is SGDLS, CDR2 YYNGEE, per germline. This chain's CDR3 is CASSSAGTRGTDTQYF. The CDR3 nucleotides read TGTGCCAGCAGCTCTGCCGGGACCCGAGGGACAGATACGCAGTATTTT. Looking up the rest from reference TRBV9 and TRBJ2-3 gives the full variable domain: DSGVTQTPKHLITATGQRVTLRCSPRSGDLSVYWYQQSLDQGLQFLIQYYNGEERAKGNILERFSAQQFPDLHSELNLSSLELGDSALYFCASSSAGTRGTDTQYFGPGTRLTVL.

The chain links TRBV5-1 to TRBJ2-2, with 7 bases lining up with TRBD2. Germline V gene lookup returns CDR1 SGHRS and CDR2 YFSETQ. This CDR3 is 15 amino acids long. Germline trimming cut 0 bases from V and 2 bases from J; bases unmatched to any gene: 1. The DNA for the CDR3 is TGCGCCAGCAGCTTGGGGGGACTAAACACCGGGGAGCTGTTTTTT. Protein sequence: CASSLGGLNTGELFF.

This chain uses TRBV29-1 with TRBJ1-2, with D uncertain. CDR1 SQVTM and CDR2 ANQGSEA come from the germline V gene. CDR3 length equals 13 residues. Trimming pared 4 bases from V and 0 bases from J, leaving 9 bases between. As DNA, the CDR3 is TGCAGCGTTGCGGTCAGCTCTAACTATGGCTACACCTTC. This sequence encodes CSVAVSSNYGYTF.

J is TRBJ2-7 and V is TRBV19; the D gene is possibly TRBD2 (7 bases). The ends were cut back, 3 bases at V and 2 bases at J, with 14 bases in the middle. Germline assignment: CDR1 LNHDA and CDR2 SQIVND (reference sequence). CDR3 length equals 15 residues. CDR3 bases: TGTGCCAGTAGTATGTCGACAGGACTAGCCTACGAGCAGTACTTC. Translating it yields CASSMSTGLAYEQYF.

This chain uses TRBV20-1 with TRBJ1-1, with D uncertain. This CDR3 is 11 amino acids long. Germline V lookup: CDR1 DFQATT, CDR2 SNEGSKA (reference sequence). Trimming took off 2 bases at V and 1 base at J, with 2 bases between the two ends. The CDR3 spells CSARQNTEAFF. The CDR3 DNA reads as TGCAGTGCTAGACAGAACACTGAAGCTTTCTTT.

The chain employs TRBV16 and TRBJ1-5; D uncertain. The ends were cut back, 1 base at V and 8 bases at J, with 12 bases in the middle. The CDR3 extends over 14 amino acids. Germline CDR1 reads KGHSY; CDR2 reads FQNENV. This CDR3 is CASSQFELREPQHF. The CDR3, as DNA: TGTGCCAGCAGCCAATTTGAGCTCCGGGAGCCCCAGCATTTT.

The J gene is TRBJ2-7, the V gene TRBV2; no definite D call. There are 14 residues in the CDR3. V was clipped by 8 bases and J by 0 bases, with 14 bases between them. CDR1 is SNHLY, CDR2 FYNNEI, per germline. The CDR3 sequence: CASRKELSSYEQYF. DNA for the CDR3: TGTGCCAGCCGTAAGGAACTAAGCTCCTACGAGCAGTACTTC. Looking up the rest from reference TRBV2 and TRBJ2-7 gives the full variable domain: EPEVTQTPSHQVTQMGQEVILRCVPISNHLYFYWYRQILGQKVEFLVSFYNNEISEKSEIFDDQFSVERPDGSNFTLKIRSTKLEDSAMYFCASRKELSSYEQYFGPGTRLTVT.